A selection of T cell receptor beta chains follows, all from one sample in a study of T cell repertoires in cytomegalovirus infection. TCRdb passed the reads through MiXCR, listing each CDR3 protein once. The table includes fewer than 550,000 distinct CDR3 sequences, about a quarter detected once. The specimen sequenced was PBMCs. The receptors stem from a human donor in good health (CMV status not recorded). Some clones in this sample may be carry-over from other donors' samples. Each CDR3 is given with its conserved first and last residue. A D gene is named only where the DNA matches it firmly. Only some rows state a clone size, as once, few, many or a class for expanded clones.

CDR3	DNA	V	J	D	size
CASSLEFSKETQYF	TGCGCCAGCAGCTTGGAATTCTCCAAAGAGACCCAGTACTTC	TRBV5-1	TRBJ2-5	-	-
CASSRDGPYEQYF	TGTGCCAGCAGTCGGGACGGCCCCTACGAGCAGTACTTC	TRBV27	TRBJ2-7	-	-
CSVHSNEQFF	TGCAGCGTACATTCAAACGAGCAGTTCTTC	TRBV29-1	TRBJ2-1	-	few
CASRPAGAGETQYF	TGTGCCAGCAGGCCCGCGGGGGCCGGGGAGACCCAGTACTTC	TRBV28	TRBJ2-5	-	few
CASTDPSGTGISLAKNIQYF	TGTGCCAGTACCGACCCCTCGGGGACAGGGATCTCCCTAGCCAAAAACATTCAGTACTTC	TRBV19	TRBJ2-4	TRBD1	-
CASGHGGSYNEQFF	TGTGCCAGCGGTCACGGGGGATCCTACAATGAGCAGTTCTTC	TRBV6-1	TRBJ2-1	-	many
CSATLPGTSGRNEQFF	TGCAGTGCTACCCTCCCTGGGACTAGCGGCCGGAATGAGCAGTTCTTC	TRBV20-1	TRBJ2-1	TRBD2	once
CASSVLGRNSNQPQHF	TGTGCCAGTAGTGTTCTTGGCAGAAATAGCAATCAGCCCCAGCATTTT	TRBV19	TRBJ1-5	-	-
CASSFGLDTQYF	TGTGCCAGCAGTTTTGGGCTCGATACGCAGTATTTT	TRBV28	TRBJ2-3	-	-
CASSYRDSSSYNSPLHF	TGTGCCAGCAGCTACCGGGACTCGAGCTCCTATAATTCACCCCTCCACTTT	TRBV7-2	TRBJ1-6	-	many
CASSQADRPPQHF	TGCGCCAGCAGCCAGGCCGATCGACCGCCCCAGCATTTT	TRBV4-1	TRBJ1-5	-	many
CASSLGGQGRPYGYTF	TGTGCCAGCAGCTTAGGGGGACAGGGCCGCCCCTATGGCTACACCTTC	TRBV7-9	TRBJ1-2	TRBD1	-
CASSRQEVNTEAFF	TGTGCCAGCAGTAGACAGGAGGTGAACACTGAAGCTTTCTTT	TRBV7-9	TRBJ1-1	-	many
CASSYSLEGEGNTEAFF	TGTGCCAGCAGTTACTCCCTGGAGGGGGAGGGGAACACTGAAGCTTTCTTT	TRBV6-2/TRBV6-3	TRBJ1-1	-	-
CASSLAPEGETQYF	TGTGCCAGCAGCTTAGCGCCGGAGGGGGAGACCCAGTACTTC	TRBV7-2	TRBJ2-5	-	many
CASSLVRGPTEAFF	TGTGCCAGCAGCTTGGTGCGGGGGCCCACTGAAGCTTTCTTT	TRBV5-4	TRBJ1-1	-	few
CASSSGYTEAFF	TGTGCCAGCAGTTCCGGGTACACTGAAGCTTTCTTT	TRBV12-3/TRBV12-4	TRBJ1-1	-	-
CASSEALLGQGLGNEQFF	TGTGCCAGCAGTGAAGCGCTTCTTGGGCAGGGGTTAGGCAATGAGCAGTTCTTC	TRBV6-1	TRBJ2-1	-	many
CASSLAPRGDEAFF	TGTGCCAGCAGCTTAGCGCCAAGGGGAGATGAAGCTTTCTTT	TRBV7-2	TRBJ1-1	-	many
CASQGPGAISVEQYF	TGTGCCAGCCAAGGGCCGGGAGCAATAAGTGTCGAGCAGTACTTC	TRBV28	TRBJ2-7	-	-
CASSEQGGNNEQFF	TGCGCCAGCAGCGAACAGGGGGGAAACAATGAGCAGTTCTTC	TRBV5-1	TRBJ2-1	TRBD1	few
CASSPRIGQPSSGNTIYF	TGTGCCAGCAGCCCTCGAATTGGACAGCCCTCCTCTGGAAACACCATATATTTT	TRBV9	TRBJ1-3	-	-
CASSLGFRGSSYNEQFF	TGTGCCAGCAGCTTAGGGTTCAGGGGAAGCTCCTACAATGAGCAGTTCTTC	TRBV7-8	TRBJ2-1	-	many
CASSAYSNQPQHF	TGTGCCAGCAGCGCATATAGCAATCAGCCCCAGCATTTT	TRBV7-2	TRBJ1-5	-	many
CASSQVDRMTDTQYF	TGCGCCAGCAGCCAAGTGGACAGGATGACAGATACGCAGTATTTT	TRBV4-1	TRBJ2-3	TRBD1	few
CASSFAHYEQYF	TGTGCCAGCAGCTTCGCCCACTACGAGCAGTACTTC	TRBV7-9	TRBJ2-7	-	few
CASSPGQEDEKLFF	TGTGCCAGCAGCCCGGGACAAGAGGATGAAAAACTGTTTTTT	TRBV28	TRBJ1-4	-	many
CASSLRLGADGYTF	TGTGCCAGCAGTTTACGTCTAGGGGCGGATGGCTACACCTTC	TRBV28	TRBJ1-2	-	many
CASRHAGTGTYEQYF	TGTGCCAGCAGGCATGCCGGGACAGGGACCTACGAGCAGTACTTC	TRBV2	TRBJ2-7	TRBD1	-
CASWAEGPPGYTF	TGTGCCAGCTGGGCTGAGGGGCCTCCAGGCTACACCTTC	TRBV7-9	TRBJ1-2	-	few
CASNKRIRGRDTAGYTF	TGTGCCAGCAATAAGAGAATCCGGGGGCGGGACACCGCTGGCTACACCTTC	TRBV6-6	TRBJ1-2	-	-
CASSGSQANYGYTF	TGTGCCAGCAGTGGAAGCCAGGCTAACTATGGCTACACCTTC	TRBV28	TRBJ1-2	-	many
CASSQGGSGIGSYEQYF	TGTGCCAGCAGCCAGGGGGGTAGCGGGATAGGATCCTACGAGCAGTACTTC	TRBV12-3/TRBV12-4	TRBJ2-7	-	once
CSARGRGQGGDEQFF	TGCAGTGCTAGGGGTAGGGGACAAGGTGGTGATGAGCAGTTCTTC	TRBV20-1	TRBJ2-1	-	few
CASSQKDSYNEQFF	TGCGCCAGCAGCCAGAAAGACAGCTACAATGAGCAGTTCTTC	TRBV4-1	TRBJ2-1	-	many
CATSRDGQPQHF	TGTGCCACCAGCAGAGACGGTCAGCCCCAGCATTTT	TRBV15	TRBJ1-5	-	-
CAISERQPSGRAGNEQFF	TGTGCCATCAGTGAGCGTCAGCCTAGCGGGAGGGCCGGGAATGAGCAGTTCTTC	TRBV10-3	TRBJ2-1	TRBD2	few
CSARDPGTASGRVSNEQFF	TGCAGTGCTAGAGACCCCGGGACAGCTAGCGGGAGGGTTTCCAATGAGCAGTTCTTC	TRBV20-1	TRBJ2-1	TRBD2	few
CASSLNRDPLETQYF	TGTGCCAGCAGCTTAAACAGGGATCCCCTGGAGACCCAGTACTTC	TRBV7-8	TRBJ2-5	-	many
CASSTGVSYEQYF	TGTGCCAGCAGCACGGGAGTGTCCTACGAGCAGTACTTC	TRBV5-4	TRBJ2-7	-	-
CASSLRQGAGELFF	TGTGCCAGCAGCTTGCGACAGGGGGCCGGGGAGCTGTTTTTT	TRBV5-4	TRBJ2-2	TRBD1	-
CASRRIRQGLLVGRSGANVLTF	TGTGCCAGCAGGAGAATTAGACAAGGATTGCTAGTTGGTCGTTCGGGGGCCAACGTCCTGACTTTC	TRBV6-2/TRBV6-3	TRBJ2-6	-	-
CASSLIAGPYQETQYF	TGCGCCAGCAGCTTAATAGCGGGACCATACCAAGAGACCCAGTACTTC	TRBV5-1	TRBJ2-5	TRBD2	-
CASSRDGYSGNTIYF	TGTGCCAGCAGCCGGGACGGCTACTCTGGAAACACCATATATTTT	TRBV6-2/TRBV6-3	TRBJ1-3	-	many
CASNTGQGFGQPQHF	TGTGCCAGCAATACCGGACAGGGGTTTGGGCAGCCCCAGCATTTT	TRBV12-3/TRBV12-4	TRBJ1-5	TRBD1	-
CASSLSGQGGTEAFF	TGTGCCAGCAGTTTATCGGGACAGGGGGGCACTGAAGCTTTCTTT	TRBV27	TRBJ1-1	TRBD1	-
CASSPMTGYSSTGELFF	TGTGCCAGCAGCCCCATGACAGGGTACTCCTCCACCGGGGAGCTGTTTTTT	TRBV3-1	TRBJ2-2	TRBD1	-
CASSLVPRHGQFF	TGTGCCAGCAGCTTAGTCCCTAGACATGGGCAGTTCTTC	TRBV11-3	TRBJ2-1	-	-
CSVRDQGYGYTF	TGCAGCGTTCGGGATCAAGGGTATGGCTACACCTTC	TRBV29-1	TRBJ1-2	-	-
CASSLTGNDEQYF	TGTGCCAGCAGCTTAACGGGGAACGACGAGCAGTACTTC	TRBV7-9	TRBJ2-7	-	-